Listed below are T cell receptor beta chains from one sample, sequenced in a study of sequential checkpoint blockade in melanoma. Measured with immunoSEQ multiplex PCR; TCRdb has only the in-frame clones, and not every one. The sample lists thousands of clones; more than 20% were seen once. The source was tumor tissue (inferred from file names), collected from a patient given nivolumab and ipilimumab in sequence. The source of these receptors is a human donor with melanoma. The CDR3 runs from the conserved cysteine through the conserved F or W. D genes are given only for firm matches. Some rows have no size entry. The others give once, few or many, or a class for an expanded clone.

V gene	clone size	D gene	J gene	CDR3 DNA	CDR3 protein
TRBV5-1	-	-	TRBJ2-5	TGCGCCAGCAGCGTACCCCAGGGGTACCAAGAGACCCAGTACTTC	CASSVPQGYQETQYF
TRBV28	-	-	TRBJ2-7	TGTGCCAGCAGTTCTAGTAACGGGGCGGGGATCTACGAGCAGTACTTC	CASSSSNGAGIYEQYF
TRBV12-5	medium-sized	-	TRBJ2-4	TGTGCTAGTGGTTTGGTATATAGGGCTCGTCTAGCCAAAAACATTCAGTACTTC	CASGLVYRARLAKNIQYF
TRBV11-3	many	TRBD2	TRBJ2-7	TGTGCCAGCAGCTTGGAAGTTAGCGGGAGCGACGAGCAGTACTTC	CASSLEVSGSDEQYF
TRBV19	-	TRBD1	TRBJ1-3	TGTGCCACCACGACCCTGGGGACAGAGAAAGGGAGCTCTGGAAACACCATATATTTT	CATTTLGTEKGSSGNTIYF
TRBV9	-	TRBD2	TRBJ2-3	TGTGCCAGCAGACTACTAGCGGGGGGCAACACAGATACGCAGTATTTT	CASRLLAGGNTDTQYF
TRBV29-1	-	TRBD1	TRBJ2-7	TGCAGCGTTGTGAGGGGGCCCTACGAGCAGTACTTC	CSVVRGPYEQYF
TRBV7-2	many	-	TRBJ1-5	TGTGCCAGCAGCTTAGTCAAGGACCAGCCCCAGCATTTT	CASSLVKDQPQHF
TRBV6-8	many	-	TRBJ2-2	TGTGCCATCAGTACAGAAACCACCGGGGAGCTGTTTTTT	CAISTETTGELFF
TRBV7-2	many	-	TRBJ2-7	TGTGCCAGCAGCTTTTGGGGGCCGTACGAGCAGTACTTC	CASSFWGPYEQYF
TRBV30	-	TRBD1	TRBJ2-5	TGTGCCCATGGGACCGGGACAGGAGAGACCCAGTACTTC	CAHGTGTGETQYF
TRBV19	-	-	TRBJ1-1	TGTGCCATTTGGACCCCGATGAACACTGAAGCTTTCTTT	CAIWTPMNTEAFF
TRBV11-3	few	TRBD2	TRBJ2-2	TGTGCCAGCAGCTTCCCCGGGACTAGCGGGAGGGCCGGGACCGGGGAGCTGTTTTTT	CASSFPGTSGRAGTGELFF
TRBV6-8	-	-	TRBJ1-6	TGTGCCAGCAAGACGACGGTTAATTCACCCCTCCACTTT	CASKTTVNSPLHF
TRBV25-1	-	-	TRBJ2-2	TGTGCCAGCAGTGATCTAAGGACTAACACCGGGGAGCTGTTTTTT	CASSDLRTNTGELFF
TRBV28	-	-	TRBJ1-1	TGTGCCAGCAGGGCGGCAGGGCGAAGTAACACTGAAGCTTTCTTT	CASRAAGRSNTEAFF
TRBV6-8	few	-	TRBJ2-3	TGTGCCAGCAGTTATTGGAGCCCCTACTCTAGCACAGATACGCAGTATTTT	CASSYWSPYSSTDTQYF
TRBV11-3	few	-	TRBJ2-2	TGTGCCAGCAGGGGGGGAGGTTCACTGTTCACCGGGGAGCTGTTTTTT	CASRGGGSLFTGELFF
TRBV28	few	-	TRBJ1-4	TGTGCCAGCAGTTCGATTCTTAGAAATGAAAAACTGTTTTTT	CASSSILRNEKLFF
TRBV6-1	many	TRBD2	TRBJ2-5	TGTGCCAGCAGTGAAGCCCCCATAGCGGGACGCACCTGGGAGACCCAGTACTTC	CASSEAPIAGRTWETQYF
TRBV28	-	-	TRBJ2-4	TGTGCCAGCAGTCCGGGAACCCTTAGACTAAACATTCAGTACTTC	CASSPGTLRLNIQYF
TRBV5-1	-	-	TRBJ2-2	TGCGCCAGCAGCTTGGACCTGAACACCGGGGAGCTGTTTTTT	CASSLDLNTGELFF
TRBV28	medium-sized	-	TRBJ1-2	TGTGCCAGCAGCCTAACAGGTAGCTATGGCTACACCTTC	CASSLTGSYGYTF
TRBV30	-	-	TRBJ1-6	TGTGCCTGGAGATCGACAGAGGGTTCACCCCTCCACTTT	CAWRSTEGSPLHF
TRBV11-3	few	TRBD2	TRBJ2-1	TGTGCCAGCAGCTCGGTAGCGGGAGGGTTCTCCCGGCAGTTCTTC	CASSSVAGGFSRQFF
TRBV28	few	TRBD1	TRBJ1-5	TGTGCCAGCAGTTACACAGGGGGAGCCGGTGATCAGCCCCAGCATTTT	CASSYTGGAGDQPQHF
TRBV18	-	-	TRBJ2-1	TGTGCCAGCTCCCCGTTAGGGGGCGGGGGTGAGCAGTTCTTC	CASSPLGGGGEQFF
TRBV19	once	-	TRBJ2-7	TGTGCCAGTAGTATAGTGAGACTCCCCGGGTACGAGCAGTACTTC	CASSIVRLPGYEQYF
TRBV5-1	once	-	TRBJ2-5	TGCGCCAGCAGTTCGTTTTCAGCCGATAAAGAGACCCAGTACTTC	CASSSFSADKETQYF
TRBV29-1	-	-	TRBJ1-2	TGCAGCGTTGAGGGTTGGGGCTCCAAAAACTATGGCTACACCTTC	CSVEGWGSKNYGYTF
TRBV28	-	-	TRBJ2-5	TGTGCCAGCAGTCGCTCGCCTCAAGAGACCCAGTACTTC	CASSRSPQETQYF
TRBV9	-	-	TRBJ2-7	TGTGCCAGCAGCTTAGGCCGAGGATGGACAGGAGGGGACGAGCAGTACTTC	CASSLGRGWTGGDEQYF
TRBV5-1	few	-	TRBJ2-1	TGCGCCAGCAGTCTCGGGACTCGCCAGAATGAGCAGTTCTTC	CASSLGTRQNEQFF
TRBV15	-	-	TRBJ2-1	TGTGCCACCAGCACAGGGGTCAGGGGAGCATACAATGAGCAGTTCTTC	CATSTGVRGAYNEQFF